This T cell receptor beta chain was observed in a study of T cells in Graves' hyperthyroidism and ophthalmopathy. A Clinical Activity Score of at least 3, a NOSPECS grade of at least 4 and a duration under 3 months were recorded in the ophthalmopathy patients. Used for diagnoses were clinical symptoms, serum thyroxine and TRAb, thyroid ultrasound and orbital computed tomography. V was pared by 4 bases and J by 0 bases, with 11 bases between. The CDR3 loop spans 14 amino acids. Per the germline V gene, CDR1 is DFQATT and CDR2 is SNEGSKA (reference sequence). The source material, RNA transcripts, was used to amplify TCR beta CDR3 regions. HTBI primers were used for first-round RT-PCR of the TCR CDR3. TCRdb recomputed calls from the multiplex PCR reads with MiXCR, one row per CDR3 protein. The repertoire holds more than 450,000 distinct CDR3 sequences, with 15% to 20% as singletons.

Input material: blood. The chain recombines TRBV20-1 with TRBJ2-3; perhaps TRBD1 as D (5 bases). The TCR was taken from a man aged 40-50 years with Graves' ophthalmopathy. CDR3 region: CSAIGASSTDTQYF. The CDR3 coding sequence is TGCAGTGCTATAGGGGCTTCTAGCACAGATACGCAGTATTTT.